These 5 T cell receptor beta chains originate from one sample sequenced in a study of human versus mouse CDR3 diversity and MHC coevolution. Only in-frame clones appear in the TCRdb table, and some are missing; sequencing was by immunoSEQ multiplex PCR. The table includes about 83,000 clones, 92% detected once. The sequenced material came from naive CD4+ T cells from blood. The subset was: CD45RO-negative CD62L-positive naive CD4 T cells. The source is a person between 25 and 70 years old in good health.

The chain uses TRBV11-2 and TRBJ1-1, with D hard to call. The V end was cut by 6 bases, the J end by 0 bases, with 14 bases between. This CDR3 has 15 amino acids. Germline V lookup: CDR1 SGHAT, CDR2 FQNNGV. CDR3: CASRLTTLLNTEAFF. DNA of the CDR3: TGTGCCAGCAGGCTGACTACACTTTTGAACACTGAAGCTTTCTTT.

The sample holds one count of this clone. J is TRBJ2-2 and V is TRBV18; TRBD1 matches at 7 bases. Trimming removed 5 bases from V and 4 bases from J; junction bases left unmatched: 7. Germline V lookup: CDR1 KGHSH, CDR2 LQKENI. The CDR3 runs to 15 residues. The chain's CDR3 is CASSTNRDSTGELFF. The DNA of the CDR3 is TGTGCCAGCTCAACTAACCGGGACAGCACCGGGGAGCTGTTTTTT.

V is TRBV5-1 and J is TRBJ2-3, with D uncertain. This CDR3 contains 14 residues. Germline CDR1 reads SGHRS; CDR2 reads YFSETQ. Trimming cost V 2 bases and J 0 bases, with 7 bases left between them. CDR3 protein: CASSLTHSTDTQYF. CDR3 DNA sequence: TGCGCCAGCAGCTTAACACACAGCACAGATACGCAGTATTTT.

This clone was observed a few times. This chain connects TRBV6-5 to TRBJ2-5; TRBD1 agrees at 9 bases. The CDR3 is 15 amino acids. V gave up 0 bases and J gave up 4 bases; unmatched junction bases: 3. The germline V gene encodes CDR1 MNHEY and CDR2 SVGAGI. CDR3 DNA sequence: TGTGCCAGCAGTTACTCGGGACAGGGTCGAGAGACCCAGTACTTC. This gives the protein CASSYSGQGRETQYF.

The chain joins TRBV7-8 to TRBJ2-7; 9 nucleotides agree with TRBD1. The trim removed 3 bases at V and 4 bases at J, leaving 4 bases unmatched. The CDR3 length is 14 residues. CDR1 and CDR2 from the germline V gene are SGHVS and FQNEAQ. CDR3 region: CASSFNRGQYEQYF. As DNA, the CDR3 is TGTGCCAGCAGCTTCAACAGGGGGCAATACGAGCAGTACTTC. The variable domain in full, completed from reference TRBV7-8 and TRBJ2-7, reads GAGVSQSPRYKVAKRGQDVALRCDPISGHVSLFWYQQALGQGPEFLTYFQNEAQLDKSGLPSDRFFAERPEGSVSTLKIQRTQQEDSAVYLCASSFNRGQYEQYFGPGTRLTVT.